Below are 3 T cell receptor beta chains sequenced from a single sample in a study of shared clonotypes between healthy human individuals (TCRdb year 2020). The method behind the library was the immunoSEQ multiplex PCR assay. Sourced from immuneACCESS, this table was stored by TCRdb with only in-frame sequences that have V and J called. A share of the clones is absent; for the studies checked, an unresolved V gene accounts for under half, and the remainder has no known explanation. The table for this sample lists 2 million to 2.5 million clones; over 85% of them were counted only once. Together, the top ten hold roughly 0.39% of the sample. Sequencing was carried out using naive CD4+ T cells from PBMCs. The cell subset or site label here, explained by the study, means: CD45RA+ positively selected. The receptors come from a young man in good health. Some clones in this sample may be carry-over from other donors' samples.

V and J are TRBV19 and TRBJ1-4; the D gene is possibly TRBD1 (5 bases). CDR1 and CDR2 from the germline V gene are LNHDA and SQIVND (reference sequence). This CDR3 spans 15 amino acids. V lost 4 bases and J 4 bases, leaving 13 bases between the germline ends. CDR3 coding DNA: TGTGCCAGTAGTACCAACACAGGCTTTAATGAAAAACTGTTTTTT. It encodes CASSTNTGFNEKLFF.

The chain is built from TRBV27 and TRBJ1-1; 9 bases line up with TRBD1. V was pared by 8 bases and J by 3 bases, with 16 bases of the junction left unmatched. This CDR3 contains 17 residues. The V gene's germline CDR1 is MNHEY and CDR2 SMNVEV (reference sequence). The CDR3 reads CASGHPITGGVDTEAFF. In DNA form, the CDR3 reads TGTGCCAGCGGCCATCCGATAACAGGGGGCGTAGACACTGAAGCTTTCTTT.

The genes are TRBV6-1 and TRBJ2-2; no clear D. Per germline, CDR1 MNHNS and CDR2 SASEGT. Trimming took 4 bases from V and 6 from J, leaving 9 bases between them. This CDR3 is built from 13 residues. Here the CDR3 DNA reads TGTGCCAGCAGTGTACAGTCACCCGGGGAGCTGTTTTTT. Amino acid sequence: CASSVQSPGELFF.